This is a list of T cell receptor beta chains from one sample in a study of blood T cell repertoires in COVID-19. The table came from immunoSEQ multiplex PCR; TCRdb's copy has only in-frame clones and leaves some out. The repertoire holds approximately 250,000 clones, with 86% as singletons. Sequencing input: peripheral blood. The receptors were gathered from a woman in her 70s with COVID-19, enrolled during active disease. The CDR3 runs from the conserved cysteine through the conserved F or W. D genes are given only for firm matches. Size is stated for part of the rows, as once, few or many counts, or as a class when the clone is expanded.

J gene,V gene,D gene,clone size,CDR3 length,CDR3 DNA,CDR3 protein
TRBJ2-2,TRBV10-3,.,.,15,TGTGCCATATCTCTTTCGGCGGGGAACACCGGGGAGCTGTTTTTT,CAISLSAGNTGELFF
TRBJ2-3,TRBV2,TRBD1,.,15,TGTGCCAGCAGGGGGACAGGGGCGTTCACAGATACGCAGTATTTT,CASRGTGAFTDTQYF
TRBJ1-6,TRBV21-1,.,.,18,TGTGCCAGCAGCAAAGCGGGGAGCGGACAGGCCGATAATTCACCCCTCCACTTT,CASSKAGSGQADNSPLHF
TRBJ2-5,TRBV11-3,TRBD1,.,16,TGTGCCAGCAGCTTAAAAGCCCCGACAGGGAGAGAGACCCAGTACTTC,CASSLKAPTGRETQYF
TRBJ1-2,TRBV28,TRBD1,.,16,TGTGCCAGCAGTTCACAGGGGGCCTACCCTAACTATGGCTACACCTTC,CASSSQGAYPNYGYTF
TRBJ1-2,TRBV21-1,.,.,13,TGTGCCAGCAGCAAAGTGGCAGACTATGGCTACACCTTC,CASSKVADYGYTF
TRBJ1-1,TRBV19,.,.,15,TGTGCCAGTAGTATAAGCGGACAGCTGAACACTGAAGCTTTCTTT,CASSISGQLNTEAFF
TRBJ2-3,TRBV9,.,.,15,TGTGCCAGCAGCGTAGGGGGCGCGGGGACAGATACGCAGTATTTT,CASSVGGAGTDTQYF
TRBJ1-5,TRBV5-6,.,.,14,TGTGCCAGCAGCCTCGGACAGAACAATCAGCCCCAGCATTTT,CASSLGQNNQPQHF
TRBJ2-3,TRBV5-4,.,.,14,TGTGCCAGCAGCTTGGCTCCCGGCACAGATACGCAGTATTTT,CASSLAPGTDTQYF
TRBJ1-4,TRBV19,TRBD1,.,15,TGTGCCAGTAGTCGAACCGGGACAGCCTCTGAAAAACTGTTTTTT,CASSRTGTASEKLFF
TRBJ1-6,TRBV4-2,.,.,16,TGTGCCAGCAGCCAAACAGGGCTAGGGACCCTAGCTCCCCTCCACTTT,CASSQTGLGTLAPLHF
TRBJ2-1,TRBV7-6,TRBD1,.,13,TGTGCCAGCAGCTCCTACAGGGGGAATGAGCAGTTCTTC,CASSSYRGNEQFF
TRBJ2-2,TRBV9,.,few,15,TGTGCCAGCAGCCCCCGGGCAGGGCTTGCCGGGGAGCTGTTTTTT,CASSPRAGLAGELFF
TRBJ2-3,TRBV27,.,.,17,TGTGCCAGCAGTCGAACCCCCGCAGGGAGGGGGACAGATACGCAGTATTTT,CASSRTPAGRGTDTQYF
TRBJ2-5,TRBV28,TRBD2,.,15,TGTGCCAGCAGTCCTCAACTAGCGGGGGTAGAGACCCAGTACTTC,CASSPQLAGVETQYF